The clone carrying this TCR beta chain was found a few times. Its antigen is currently unknown. A second PCR, run for about 6 to 12 cycles, used a sample-barcoded 5' primer plus a J-beta primer mix. A tag from a template-switch adaptor with 12 random nucleotides marked each cDNA molecule. TCRdb re-derived calls from the 5' RACE reads in MiXCR, one entry per CDR3 protein. The table has about 1,500,000 distinct CDR3 sequences, roughly 27% seen once. The CDR3 length is 16 residues. The germline V gene has CDR1 MGHRA and CDR2 YSYEKL. Unmatched junction bases numbered 3, after V lost 1 base and J lost 0 bases. The data stem from a study of blood T cells in healthy people across ages. Study outcomes and limitations: Estimated diversity across one million T cells was deemed an underestimate. A greater number of naive CD4+ cells and higher diversity distinguished long-lived donors from aged donors. The percentage of naive T cells correlated strongly with TCR beta diversity.

This receptor was identified in a woman aged 25 to 45 in good health. The V call is TRBV4-1, the J call TRBJ2-1, with 7 positions matching TRBD1. The material sequenced was blood. CDR3: CASSQGRDSSYNEQFF. CDR3 coding DNA: TGCGCCAGCAGCCAAGGTCGGGACAGCTCCTACAATGAGCAGTTCTTC.